This TCR beta chain was retrieved from a study of OX40 agonist ivuxolimab in advanced cancers. Patients with a history of autoimmune disease or on systemic immunosuppression were excluded. The CDR3 runs 12 residues. V was cut by 3 bases and J by 3 bases, with 8 bases left in between. CDR1 and CDR2 from the germline V gene are GTSNPN and SVGIG (reference sequence). Generated by immunoSEQ multiplex PCR, the TCRdb table keeps only in-frame clones and is missing some. Seen here are tens of thousands of clones, 84% observed once, and the top ten hold roughly 0.85%. The sequence was obtained from an adult with an advanced solid tumor such as melanoma, head and neck, liver or kidney cancer. The source was CD4+ or CD8+ T cells sorted from blood, collected in a trial of the OX40 agonist ivuxolimab. V is TRBV30 and J is TRBJ1-2; D gene ambiguous. Here the CDR3 reads CAWSLGDYGYTF. The CDR3 DNA sequence: TGTGCCTGGAGCCTGGGAGACTATGGCTACACCTTC.